This T cell receptor beta chain was obtained from a study of cytomegalovirus exposure and HLA in healthy donors. Regarding the study as a whole: Accurate HLA-A and HLA-B prediction from TCR beta sequences was reported for most subjects. TRBV6-2, TRBV6-3 and some other V segments were unresolvable in 87-base-pair reads.

As concerns this clone: Its specificity is unknown.

60 Vbeta and 13 Jbeta primers were used in PCR. TCRdb's copy holds only in-frame clones and misses some; the assay was immunoSEQ multiplex PCR. The sample has tens of thousands of clones. There are 16 residues in the CDR3. V lost 1 base and J lost 3, with 13 bases in between. The V gene's germline CDR1 is SGHTA and CDR2 FQGNSA. Material: PBMCs. The TCR comes from a female donor in good health and CMV-seronegative. The rearrangement uses TRBV7-2 and TRBJ1-5; no clear D. CDR3 protein: CASSLGGGRVNQPQHF. CDR3 nucleotides: TGTGCCAGCAGCTTAGGAGGAGGGAGGGTCAATCAGCCCCAGCATTTT.